A single sample gave rise to the 5 T cell receptor beta chains below, sequenced in a study of blood T cell repertoires in COVID-19. Generated by immunoSEQ multiplex PCR, the TCRdb table keeps only in-frame clones and is missing some. The sample contains about 120,000 clones, around 87% of which appear only once. Source material: peripheral blood. These receptor sequences come from a human donor in a cohort sampled during active COVID-19.

The V and J genes are TRBV15 and TRBJ2-1; 7 nucleotides align to TRBD1. This CDR3 contains 15 residues. V lost 9 bases and J lost 5; bases outside the gene matches: 13. Germline V gene data show CDR1 as LNHNV and CDR2 as YYDKDF (reference sequence). The CDR3 reads CATTGLGNTHNEQFF. CDR3 nucleotide sequence: TGTGCCACGACAGGGCTCGGGAACACACACAATGAGCAGTTCTTC.

This chain joins TRBV5-1 and TRBJ1-4; D perhaps matches TRBD1 (5 bases). The CDR3 has 14 amino acids. Germline V lookup: CDR1 SGHRS, CDR2 YFSETQ. Trimming stripped 2 bases from V and 8 bases from J, with 13 bases between. The CDR3 sequence: CASSLGGAREKLFF. DNA of the CDR3: TGCGCCAGCAGCTTAGGAGGGGCAAGGGAAAAACTGTTTTTT.

V gene TRBV2 combines with J gene TRBJ2-7; 7 bases fit TRBD2. V was clipped by 8 bases and J by 5 bases; unmatched bases: 12. Germline CDR1 reads SNHLY; CDR2 reads FYNNEI. This CDR3 region has 14 residues. The CDR3 nucleotides are TGTGCCAGCGTACCGGGGACTACTCCCAACGAGCAGTACTTC. This encodes CASVPGTTPNEQYF.

This sequence joins TRBV18 and TRBJ2-7; possible D gene TRBD1, 5 bases. The ends were cut back, 5 bases at V and 2 bases at J, with 10 bases in the middle. The CDR3 spans 13 residues. Germline-derived CDR1 and CDR2 are KGHSH and LQKENI. This CDR3 is CASSGAITYEQYF. CDR3 DNA sequence: TGTGCCAGCTCAGGGGCTATCACCTACGAGCAGTACTTC.

The chain uses TRBV28 and TRBJ1-1; 10 nucleotides line up with TRBD1. J gave up 6 bases and V 4 bases, and 8 bases lay outside the gene matches. The CDR3 is made up of 15 amino acids. Germline V gives CDR1 MDHEN, CDR2 SYDVKM. This CDR3 is CASSSPDRGRPEAFF. CDR3 coding DNA: TGTGCCAGCAGTTCCCCCGACAGGGGGCGTCCTGAAGCTTTCTTT. The full variable domain, rest sourced from reference TRBV28 and TRBJ1-1, is DVKVTQSSRYLVKRTGEKVFLECVQDMDHENMFWYRQDPGLGLRLIYFSYDVKMKEKGDIPEGYSVSREKKERFSLILESASTNQTSMYLCASSSPDRGRPEAFFGQGTRLTVV.